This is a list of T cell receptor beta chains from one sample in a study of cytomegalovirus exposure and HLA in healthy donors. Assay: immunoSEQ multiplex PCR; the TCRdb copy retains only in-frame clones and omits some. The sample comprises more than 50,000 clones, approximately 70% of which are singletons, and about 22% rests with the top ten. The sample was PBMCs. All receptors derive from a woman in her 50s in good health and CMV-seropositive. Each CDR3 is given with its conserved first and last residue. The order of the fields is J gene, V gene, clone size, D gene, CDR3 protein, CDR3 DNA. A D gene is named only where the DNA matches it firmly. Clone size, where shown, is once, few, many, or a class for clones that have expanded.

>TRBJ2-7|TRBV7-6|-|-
CASSSYSEQYF
TGTGCCAGCAGCTCCTATAGTGAGCAGTACTTC
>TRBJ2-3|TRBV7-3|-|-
CASSLEVGLGPDTQYF
TGTGCCAGCAGCTTAGAAGTGGGACTGGGCCCAGATACGCAGTATTTT
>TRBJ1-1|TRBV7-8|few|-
CASSLAYQGLGEAFF
TGTGCCAGCAGCTTAGCGTACCAGGGGCTCGGTGAAGCTTTCTTT
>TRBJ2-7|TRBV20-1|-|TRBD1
CSARTGPVQYF
TGCAGTGCTCGGACAGGGCCAGTGCAGTACTTC
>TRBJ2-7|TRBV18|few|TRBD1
CASSPTGGISYEQYF
TGTGCCAGCTCACCAACAGGGGGTATCTCCTACGAGCAGTACTTC
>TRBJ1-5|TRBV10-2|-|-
CASSDRRNSNQPQHF
TGCGCCAGCAGTGACCGGCGGAATAGCAATCAGCCCCAGCATTTT
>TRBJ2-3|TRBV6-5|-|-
CASSRQASTDTQYF
TGTGCCAGCAGTAGACAGGCTTCCACAGATACGCAGTATTTT
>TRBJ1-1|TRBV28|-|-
CASTTGYTEAFF
TGTGCCAGCACCACGGGGTACACTGAAGCTTTCTTT
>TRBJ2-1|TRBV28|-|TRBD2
CASYKPRGLAGLPYNEQFF
TGTGCCAGCTACAAGCCCCGGGGACTAGCGGGACTCCCCTACAATGAGCAGTTCTTC
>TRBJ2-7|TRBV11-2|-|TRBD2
CASSWTSGGAKEQYF
TGTGCCAGCAGCTGGACTAGCGGGGGGGCGAAGGAGCAGTACTTC
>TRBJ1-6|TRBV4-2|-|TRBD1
CASSPDRGGYNSPLHF
TGTGCCAGCAGCCCTGACAGGGGAGGCTATAATTCACCCCTCCACTTT
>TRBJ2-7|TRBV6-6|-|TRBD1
CATNRGSSYEQYF
TGTGCCACAAACAGGGGGAGCTCCTACGAGCAGTACTTC
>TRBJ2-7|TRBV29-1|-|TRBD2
CSVVAGGSYEQYF
TGCAGCGTGGTCGCGGGGGGCTCCTACGAGCAGTACTTC
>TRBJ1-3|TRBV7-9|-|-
CASSSLAGNTIYF
TGTGCCAGCAGCTCACTAGCAGGGAACACCATATATTTT
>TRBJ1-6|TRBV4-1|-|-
CASSQENREGPPLHF
TGCGCCAGCAGCCAAGAAAACAGGGAGGGGCCACCCCTCCACTTT
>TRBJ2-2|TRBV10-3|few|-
CAISDVGGASGELFF
TGTGCCATCAGTGATGTTGGGGGGGCGAGCGGGGAGCTGTTTTTT